The 12 T cell receptor beta chains given below trace back to one sample, sequenced in a study of OX40 agonist ivuxolimab in advanced cancers. Using immunoSEQ multiplex PCR, the repertoire was profiled, and TCRdb retains in-frame clones only, with some absent. The sample lists about 76,000 clones, 65% to 90% occurring once. Sequencing was performed on CD4+ or CD8+ T cells sorted from blood, taken in a trial of the OX40 agonist ivuxolimab. These receptors came from an adult with an advanced solid tumor such as melanoma, head and neck, liver or kidney cancer.

The chain couples TRBV28 to TRBJ1-1; a weak D match, TRBD1 (5 bases). Between the trimmed V and J ends, which lost 3 bases and 11 bases, there was a span of 16 bases. Germline CDR1 MDHEN, CDR2 SYDVKM. The CDR3 has 13 residues. This CDR3 reads CASSLGTPMGAFF. DNA of the CDR3: TGTGCCAGCAGTTTGGGGACTCCTATGGGCGCTTTCTTT. The entire variable domain, with the rest obtained from reference TRBV28 and TRBJ1-1, is as follows: DVKVTQSSRYLVKRTGEKVFLECVQDMDHENMFWYRQDPGLGLRLIYFSYDVKMKEKGDIPEGYSVSREKKERFSLILESASTNQTSMYLCASSLGTPMGAFFGQGTRLTVV.

This clone was detected only a few times. The rearrangement links TRBV9 to TRBJ2-3; 11 bases are shared with TRBD1. The V and J ends lost 0 bases and 2 bases, in that order; junction bases with no gene match: 5. This CDR3 has 17 amino acids. Germline CDR1 SGDLS, CDR2 YYNGEE. CDR3 nucleotide sequence: TGTGCCAGCAGCGTAGTAGGGGACAGGGGGTTCACAGATACGCAGTATTTT. Encoded protein: CASSVVGDRGFTDTQYF.

The rearrangement links TRBV6-5 to TRBJ2-5; possible D gene TRBD2, 5 bases. The V gene's germline CDR1 is MNHEY and CDR2 SVGAGI. Trimming shortened V by 2 bases and J by 1 base, and 5 bases separated the two germline ends. CDR3 length equals 13 residues. CDR3 DNA sequence: TGTGCCAGCAGTTACGGAGGCCAAGAGACCCAGTACTTC. The encoded protein is CASSYGGQETQYF.

This clone has just one count. This rearrangement joins TRBV11-3 to TRBJ1-5, with TRBD1 matching 8 bases. In germline, CDR1 is SGHNT, CDR2 YENEEA. V trimming: 3 bases; J trimming: 7 bases; junction bases outside the gene matches: 8. The CDR3 consists of 15 residues. The CDR3 DNA sequence: TGTGCCAGCAGCTTGGTAGGACAGGGTACCCAGCCCCAGCATTTT. Translating gives CASSLVGQGTQPQHF.

CDR3 DNA sequence: TGTGCCAGCAGCCCGCCCCTGGGGGGGGGCACAGCTTTCTTT. This translates into CASSPPLGGGTAFF. V gene TRBV5-4 combines with J gene TRBJ1-1, with D possibly matching TRBD1 (6 bases). Germline V gene lookup returns CDR1 SGHNT and CDR2 YYREEE (reference sequence). V was pared by 4 bases and J by 10 bases, with 20 bases between. The CDR3 loop spans 14 amino acids.

The chain carries TRBV7-2 and TRBJ2-1; the match to TRBD2 covers 10 bases. CDR3 length: 16 amino acids. Germline lookup yields CDR1 SGHTA and CDR2 FQGNSA. The V and J ends lost 2 bases and 7 bases, in that order; junction bases with no gene match: 8. CDR3 residues: CASSLRASGGPNEQFF. The DNA for the CDR3 is TGTGCCAGCAGCTTAAGGGCTAGCGGGGGACCGAATGAGCAGTTCTTC.

This sequence joins TRBV5-5 and TRBJ1-5; no clear D gene. CDR1 is SGHKS and CDR2 is YYEKEE in the germline V gene (reference sequence). The CDR3 is made up of 13 amino acids. V was cut by 4 bases and J by 0 bases, with 5 bases left in between. CDR3 in DNA: TGTGCCAGCAGCCCGGATAGCAATCAGCCCCAGCATTTT. Translation gives CASSPDSNQPQHF.

The chain joins TRBV30 to TRBJ1-4; D is perhaps TRBD1 (5 bases). V lost 3 bases and J lost 3, with 17 bases in between. The CDR3 has 16 amino acids. In germline, CDR1 is GTSNPN, CDR2 SVGIG (reference sequence). This chain's CDR3 is CAWRGGSAVPNEKLFF. The CDR3 DNA is TGTGCCTGGAGGGGGGGGAGTGCAGTACCTAATGAAAAACTGTTTTTT.

The chain couples TRBV30 to TRBJ2-2, with TRBD1 identical over 11 bases. This CDR3 contains 15 residues. Germline-derived CDR1 and CDR2 are GTSNPN and SVGIG (reference sequence). The trim removed 5 bases at V and 4 bases at J, leaving 6 bases unmatched. CDR3 in DNA: TGTGCCTGGTTAGGACAGGGGGCAGGCACCGGGGAGCTGTTTTTT. Protein: CAWLGQGAGTGELFF. Full variable domain (missing parts from reference TRBV30 and TRBJ2-2): SQTIHQWPATLVQPVGSPLSLECTVEGTSNPNLYWYRQAAGRGLQLLFYSVGIGQISSEVPQNLSASRPQDRQFILSSKKLLLSDSGFYLCAWLGQGAGTGELFFGEGSRLTVL.

J is TRBJ1-1 and V is TRBV7-8; D unresolved. CDR3 length equals 14 residues. Germline CDR1 SGHVS, CDR2 FQNEAQ. Trimming took off 1 base at V and 5 bases at J, with 11 bases between the two ends. CDR3 nucleotides: TGTGCCAGCAGCTTAGTTCCTAGCAGGACTGAAGCTTTCTTT. Its protein is CASSLVPSRTEAFF.

This chain joins TRBV19 and TRBJ2-7; D unclear. Germline V gene lookup returns CDR1 LNHDA and CDR2 SQIVND (reference sequence). This CDR3 contains 14 residues. With 3 bases removed from V and 0 bases from J, the gap between germline ends came to 9 bases. The CDR3 sequence: CASSMPTASYEQYF. DNA of the CDR3: TGTGCCAGTAGTATGCCCACTGCCTCCTACGAGCAGTACTTC.

The chain recombines TRBV4-2 with TRBJ1-2, with TRBD1 as a possible D gene (5 bases). V lost 4 bases and J 4 bases, leaving 13 bases between the germline ends. CDR3 length: 14 residues. Germline CDR1 reads LGHNA; CDR2 reads YNFKEQ. CDR3 in DNA: TGTGCCAGCAGCCTAGGGACGGATTCCTATGGCTACACCTTC. It is translated as CASSLGTDSYGYTF.